The rows below give T cell receptor beta chains drawn from one sample of a study of shared clonotypes between healthy human individuals. Measured with immunoSEQ multiplex PCR; TCRdb has only the in-frame clones, and not every one. The table shows roughly 1,800,000 clones, with approximately 94% occurring only once. The sequenced sample was naive CD8+ T cells sorted from blood. These receptors all come from a man younger than 30 in good health. Both conserved end residues are part of each CDR3. Fields, in order: D gene, clone size, V gene, J gene, CDR3 DNA, CDR3 protein. A D gene is named only where the DNA matches it firmly. Only some rows state a clone size, as once, few, many or a class for expanded clones.

D gene: .; clone size: .; V gene: TRBV27; J gene: TRBJ2-7; CDR3 DNA: TGTGCCAGCCGAGCCCCCTGGGGCGAGCAGTACTTC; CDR3 protein: CASRAPWGEQYF
D gene: .; clone size: .; V gene: TRBV4-1; J gene: TRBJ2-5; CDR3 DNA: TGCGCCAGCAGCCAAGGCGGGGCTCAAGAGACCCAGTACTTC; CDR3 protein: CASSQGGAQETQYF
D gene: TRBD1; clone size: few; V gene: TRBV28; J gene: TRBJ2-7; CDR3 DNA: TGTGCCAGCAGTCTGGGACAGAGTATTTACGAGCAGTACTTC; CDR3 protein: CASSLGQSIYEQYF
D gene: TRBD1; clone size: few; V gene: TRBV7-9; J gene: TRBJ1-6; CDR3 DNA: TGTGCCAGCCAGATGAGGGGGCTAAATAATTCACCCCTCCACTTT; CDR3 protein: CASQMRGLNNSPLHF
D gene: TRBD1; clone size: .; V gene: TRBV4-1; J gene: TRBJ1-5; CDR3 DNA: TGCGCCAGCAGCATACGACAGGGGTATCGAGAGCAGCCCCAGCATTTT; CDR3 protein: CASSIRQGYREQPQHF
D gene: .; clone size: .; V gene: TRBV4-1; J gene: TRBJ2-1; CDR3 DNA: TGCGCCAGCAGCCAAGAAGGGGGGCTATACTACAATGAGCAGTTCTTC; CDR3 protein: CASSQEGGLYYNEQFF
D gene: .; clone size: .; V gene: TRBV19; J gene: TRBJ1-3; CDR3 DNA: TGTGCCAGTAGTATCTCGGCTGGAAACACCATATATTTT; CDR3 protein: CASSISAGNTIYF
D gene: .; clone size: .; V gene: TRBV6-1; J gene: TRBJ2-7; CDR3 DNA: TGTGCCAGCAGTGAAGGACACTCCTACGAGCAGTACTTC; CDR3 protein: CASSEGHSYEQYF
D gene: TRBD2; clone size: few; V gene: TRBV7-8; J gene: TRBJ2-3; CDR3 DNA: TGTGCCAGCAGCTCCTTCCTAGCGGGGGGTCGGTTGGATACGCAGTATTTT; CDR3 protein: CASSSFLAGGRLDTQYF
D gene: TRBD2; clone size: .; V gene: TRBV2; J gene: TRBJ2-7; CDR3 DNA: TGTGCCAGCAGTGCGGGAGGCTCCTCCTACGAGCAGTACTTC; CDR3 protein: CASSAGGSSYEQYF
D gene: .; clone size: .; V gene: TRBV27; J gene: TRBJ1-2; CDR3 DNA: TGTGCCAGCAGTCAACAGGGACTACCCTATGGCTACACCTTC; CDR3 protein: CASSQQGLPYGYTF
D gene: .; clone size: .; V gene: TRBV7-9; J gene: TRBJ1-1; CDR3 DNA: TGTGCCAGCAGCTCCATTTGGACAGAATCCACTGAAGCTTTCTTT; CDR3 protein: CASSSIWTESTEAFF
D gene: .; clone size: .; V gene: TRBV9; J gene: TRBJ2-1; CDR3 DNA: TGTGCCAGCAGCTCCCCCGAAGATGGGGCTGGGGAGCAGTTCTTC; CDR3 protein: CASSSPEDGAGEQFF
D gene: .; clone size: .; V gene: TRBV10-3; J gene: TRBJ1-2; CDR3 DNA: TGTGCCATCAGTGAGGCTGGCAGGGAAGACTATGGCTACACCTTC; CDR3 protein: CAISEAGREDYGYTF
D gene: .; clone size: .; V gene: TRBV27; J gene: TRBJ1-4; CDR3 DNA: TGTGCCAGCAGTCCACACCGGGGCCTTAATGAAAAACTGTTTTTT; CDR3 protein: CASSPHRGLNEKLFF
D gene: TRBD1; clone size: .; V gene: TRBV29-1; J gene: TRBJ1-4; CDR3 DNA: TGCAGCGTTCAGGGAGGGGGCGATGAAAAACTGTTTTTT; CDR3 protein: CSVQGGGDEKLFF
D gene: .; clone size: .; V gene: TRBV4-1; J gene: TRBJ1-1; CDR3 DNA: TGCGCCAGCAGCCACCCAGGACAGCGTAACACTGAAGCTTTCTTT; CDR3 protein: CASSHPGQRNTEAFF
D gene: TRBD1; clone size: .; V gene: TRBV30; J gene: TRBJ1-6; CDR3 DNA: TGTGCCTGGAGTGAGGGGGCCGGTAATTCACCCCTCCACTTT; CDR3 protein: CAWSEGAGNSPLHF
D gene: TRBD1; clone size: .; V gene: TRBV27; J gene: TRBJ2-7; CDR3 DNA: TGTGCCAGCAGTTTAAAGGCAGGGGGCAGTTACGAGCAGTACTTC; CDR3 protein: CASSLKAGGSYEQYF
D gene: TRBD2; clone size: once; V gene: TRBV30; J gene: TRBJ2-7; CDR3 DNA: TGTGCCTACTCCAGCGGGAGTCTCGACGAGCAGTACTTC; CDR3 protein: CAYSSGSLDEQYF
D gene: .; clone size: .; V gene: TRBV19; J gene: TRBJ2-7; CDR3 DNA: TGTGCCAGTAGTACGCAGGGTTGGGCGTCCGAGCAGTACTTC; CDR3 protein: CASSTQGWASEQYF
D gene: TRBD1; clone size: .; V gene: TRBV7-9; J gene: TRBJ2-1; CDR3 DNA: TGTGCCAGCAGCTTGGCGACAGGGTTCTTTGAGCAGTTCTTC; CDR3 protein: CASSLATGFFEQFF
D gene: TRBD2; clone size: .; V gene: TRBV9; J gene: TRBJ2-3; CDR3 DNA: TGTGCCAGCACTAGCGGGGCGAACACAGATACGCAGTATTTT; CDR3 protein: CASTSGANTDTQYF
D gene: TRBD1; clone size: .; V gene: TRBV10-3; J gene: TRBJ1-2; CDR3 DNA: TGTGCCATCAGCGGGGGGACAGGGACTAACTATGGCTACACCTTC; CDR3 protein: CAISGGTGTNYGYTF
D gene: .; clone size: .; V gene: TRBV12-5; J gene: TRBJ1-2; CDR3 DNA: TGTGCTAGTGGTTTGGTACAAGGCTACACCTTC; CDR3 protein: CASGLVQGYTF
D gene: .; clone size: .; V gene: TRBV11-1; J gene: TRBJ2-7; CDR3 DNA: TGTGCCAGCAGCCTAGGACTTACGAACGAGCAGTACTTC; CDR3 protein: CASSLGLTNEQYF